This TCR beta chain was recorded in a study of monozygotic twins with inflammatory bowel disease. Regarding the study as a whole: Among the T cells, different subtypes could not be distinguished.

TCRdb re-called the 5' RACE reads; every CDR3 protein appears as one record, without DNA. The clone table shows 95,000 to 110,000 distinct CDR3 sequences, with the ten largest holding 1.9%. Germline V gene data show CDR1 as SGHRS and CDR2 as YFSETQ. This CDR3 contains 18 residues. To note about this clonotype: Its antigen is not known.

This TCR came from a human donor with ulcerative colitis or Crohn's disease, or a healthy co-twin of an affected twin (not recorded which). Source material: blood. The rearrangement uses TRBV5-1 and TRBJ2-1; checking the TCRdb D call of TRBD2 is not possible without DNA. This CDR3 is CASSFLAGFDRSYNEQFF.